This T cell receptor beta chain is from a study of low-dose radiotherapy and immunotherapy resistance in tumors. This clonotype was found many times. cDNA synthesis used a TRAV/TRBV-specific primer set for both chains. Both a constant-region primer and a V-primer adapter served to amplify TCRs across roughly 20 PCR cycles. Amplification of isolated mRNA was accomplished via in vitro transcription. MiXCR, applied by TCRdb to the reads, yields one record per CDR3 protein. The sample records 70,000 to 90,000 distinct CDR3 sequences, about 18% being singletons. Time point specified: before trial treatment. It was nivolumab, ipilimumab, aspirin, low-dose cyclophosphamide and low-dose radiotherapy that donors received. Specimen: PBMCs, collected before treatment. The TCR comes from a male donor with prostate cancer.

CDR3 nucleotide sequence: TGTGCCAGCAATTTACTCCAGGGTTTCGGCGATGAGCAGTTCTTC. This gives the protein CASNLLQGFGDEQFF. The V gene is TRBV2, the J gene TRBJ2-1; D is perhaps TRBD1 (5 bases). The V gene's germline CDR1 is SNHLY and CDR2 FYNNEI. The CDR3 contains 15 residues. Between the trimmed V and J ends, which lost 7 bases and 8 bases, there was a span of 21 bases.